What follows is one TCR beta chain and its context. These data come from a study of low-dose radiotherapy and immunotherapy resistance in tumors. Regarding time point: after trial treatment. Stated treatment: LDRT plus nivolumab, ipilimumab, low-dose cyclophosphamide and aspirin (RACIN trial). Patients deemed eligible presented with advanced solid tumors lacking tumor-infiltrating lymphocytes. TRAV- and TRBV-specific primers primed first-strand cDNA, covering alpha and beta chains. Amplification, which lasted roughly 22 PCR cycles, used a constant-region primer and V-primer adapter to amplify TCRs. TCRdb recomputed calls from the reads with MiXCR, one row per CDR3 protein. The repertoire holds more than 50,000 distinct CDR3 sequences, with 23% as singletons. Germline V CDR1 and CDR2: SGDLS, YYNGEE. V lost 4 bases and J 7 bases, leaving 14 bases between the germline ends. The length of the CDR3 is 14 residues.

The rearrangement joins TRBV9 to TRBJ1-4; a possible D gene is TRBD1 (6 bases). The sequence came from a male donor with prostate cancer. The material sequenced was PBMCs, taken after low-dose radiotherapy plus immunotherapy. CDR3 DNA sequence: TGTGCCAGCAGCCCCGGGACAAGGATTGAAAAACTGTTTTTT. Translating it yields CASSPGTRIEKLFF.